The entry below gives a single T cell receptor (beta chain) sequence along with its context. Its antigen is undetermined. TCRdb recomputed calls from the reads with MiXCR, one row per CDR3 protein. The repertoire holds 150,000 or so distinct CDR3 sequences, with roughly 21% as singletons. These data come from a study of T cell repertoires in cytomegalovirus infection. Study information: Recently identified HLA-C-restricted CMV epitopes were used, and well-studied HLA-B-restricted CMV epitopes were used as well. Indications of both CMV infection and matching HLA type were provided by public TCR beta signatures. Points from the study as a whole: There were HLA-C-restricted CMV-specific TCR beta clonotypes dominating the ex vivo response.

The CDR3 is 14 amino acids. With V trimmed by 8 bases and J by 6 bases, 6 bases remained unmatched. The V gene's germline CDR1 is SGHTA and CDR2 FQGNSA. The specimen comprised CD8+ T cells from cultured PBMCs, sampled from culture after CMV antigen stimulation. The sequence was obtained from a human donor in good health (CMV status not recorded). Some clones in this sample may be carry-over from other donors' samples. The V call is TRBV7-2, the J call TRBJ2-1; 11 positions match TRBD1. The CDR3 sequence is CASLGQGGFNEQFF. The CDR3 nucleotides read TGTGCCAGCTTGGGACAGGGGGGTTTCAATGAGCAGTTCTTC.